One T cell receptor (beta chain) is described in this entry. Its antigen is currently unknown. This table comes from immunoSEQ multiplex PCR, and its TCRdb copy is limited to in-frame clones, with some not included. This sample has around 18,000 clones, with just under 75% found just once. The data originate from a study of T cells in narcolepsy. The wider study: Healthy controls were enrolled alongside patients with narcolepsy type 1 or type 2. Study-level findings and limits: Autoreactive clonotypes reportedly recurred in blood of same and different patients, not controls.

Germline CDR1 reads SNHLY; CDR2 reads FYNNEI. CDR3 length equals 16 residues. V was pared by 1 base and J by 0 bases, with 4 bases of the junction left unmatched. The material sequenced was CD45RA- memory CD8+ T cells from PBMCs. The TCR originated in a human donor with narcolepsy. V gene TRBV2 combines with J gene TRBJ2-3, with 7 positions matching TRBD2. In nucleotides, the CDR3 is TGTGCCAGCAGTGAAGGGGAAGCGGGAAGCACAGATACGCAGTATTTT. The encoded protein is CASSEGEAGSTDTQYF. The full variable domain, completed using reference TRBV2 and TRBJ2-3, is EPEVTQTPSHQVTQMGQEVILRCVPISNHLYFYWYRQILGQKVEFLVSFYNNEISEKSEIFDDQFSVERPDGSNFTLKIRSTKLEDSAMYFCASSEGEAGSTDTQYFGPGTRLTVL.